The clone carrying this T cell receptor beta chain was detected ten times or more. Unmatched junction bases numbered 5, after V lost 7 bases and J lost 4 bases. The germline gives CDR1 SGHAT, CDR2 FQNNGV. The CDR3 consists of 14 residues. This sample was taken from a study of naive and memory T cell subsets. The beta constant-region primer was an equimolar mix of two oligonucleotides covering TRBC1 and TRBC2. TCRdb re-analysed the UMI-ligation and nested PCR reads in MiXCR, keeping a single row per CDR3 protein. The sample includes 84,000 or so distinct CDR3 sequences, about 7% of them seen just once.

The chain recombines TRBV11-2 with TRBJ2-5; TRBD2 aligns across 11 bases. Specimen: central memory CD4+ T cells from blood. The sequence came from a human donor in good health. The CDR3 reads CASTQLAGVETQYF. In nucleotides, the CDR3 is TGTGCCAGCACCCAACTAGCGGGAGTAGAGACCCAGTACTTC.